The rows below give T cell receptor beta chains drawn from one sample of a study of Graves' ophthalmopathy and Graves' hyperthyroidism. TCRdb re-analysed the multiplex PCR reads in MiXCR, keeping a single row per CDR3 protein. Here the sample spans about 700,000 distinct CDR3 sequences, around 40% being singletons. The sample comprised peripheral blood. The receptors shown here come from an adult man with Graves' ophthalmopathy. Each CDR3 is given with its conserved first and last residue. The D gene is left open where the match is weak. Clone size is shown for a subset of rows, as once, few, many or a class of expanded clone.

d_gene | abundance | j_gene | v_gene | CDR3nt | CDR3aa
NA | few | TRBJ2-7 | TRBV6-2/TRBV6-3 | TGTGCCAGCGGTTCGGAGGCCTACGAGCAGTACTTC | CASGSEAYEQYF
NA | NA | TRBJ1-2 | TRBV5-1 | TGCGCCAGCAGCTTGGCGGGGGGCACGGACTATGGCTACACCTTC | CASSLAGGTDYGYTF
NA | few | TRBJ2-5 | TRBV12-3/TRBV12-4 | TGTGCCAGCAGTGGTTGGGGGTATCAAGAGACCCAGTACTTC | CASSGWGYQETQYF
NA | NA | TRBJ2-7 | TRBV7-9 | TGTGCCAGCAGCCTACAGGGATTGTGGGACGAGCAGTACTTC | CASSLQGLWDEQYF
TRBD2 | NA | TRBJ2-2 | TRBV29-1 | TGCAGCGACCAGACTAGCGGGAGAGAGGGCGGGGAGCTGTTTTTT | CSDQTSGREGGELFF
NA | NA | TRBJ2-3 | TRBV7-3 | TGTGCCAGCAGCTCGGGATGCACAGATACGCAGTATTTT | CASSSGCTDTQYF
NA | NA | TRBJ2-7 | TRBV25-1 | TGTGCCTGGAGTGAGGGGCCCTACGAGCAGTACTTC | CAWSEGPYEQYF
NA | NA | TRBJ2-7 | TRBV20-1 | TGCAGTGCTAGCCCCGCAGGGACCCGCTCCTACGAGCAGTACTTC | CSASPAGTRSYEQYF
NA | NA | TRBJ2-6 | TRBV25-1 | TGTGCCAGCGTGCAGGGGGGACGGAGGGCCAACGTCCTGACTTTC | CASVQGGRRANVLTF
NA | many | TRBJ2-7 | TRBV29-1 | TGCAGCGTAACGAATACCGGGACACCGTCCTACGAGCAGTACTTC | CSVTNTGTPSYEQYF
TRBD1 | NA | TRBJ2-7 | TRBV20-1 | TGCAGTGCTAGAGTAGGGGGCCTCGGTCAGTACTTC | CSARVGGLGQYF
NA | NA | TRBJ1-1 | TRBV7-9 | TGTGCCAGCAGCTTAGCGCCTCCAGGGTGTGACACTGAAGCTTTCTTT | CASSLAPPGCDTEAFF
NA | NA | TRBJ1-2 | TRBV20-1 | TGCAGTGCTAGACAGTCGAAAAAGATTGGCTATGGCTACACCTTC | CSARQSKKIGYGYTF
NA | NA | TRBJ2-7 | TRBV4-3 | TGCGCCAGCAGCCAAGTCGCGGCGAAAGAGCAGTACTTC | CASSQVAAKEQYF
TRBD1 | NA | TRBJ2-5 | TRBV5-1 | TGCGCCAGCAGCTTTACGTCAGGGGGCGAGACCCAGTACTTC | CASSFTSGGETQYF
NA | NA | TRBJ1-3 | TRBV29-1 | TGCAGCGTTGAAGATCACCGGGAAAGAAACAGCATATATTTT | CSVEDHRERNSIYF
NA | NA | TRBJ2-2 | TRBV25-1 | TGTGCCAGCAGTTACGCCCGGGGAGGTTCCGGGGAGCTGTTTTTT | CASSYARGGSGELFF
NA | many | TRBJ2-7 | TRBV29-1 | TGCAGCGTTGACCCAGAGGGCGACGAGCAGTACTTC | CSVDPEGDEQYF
NA | many | TRBJ1-6 | TRBV10-3 | TGTGCCATCAGTGAGTCGCTAGGGATTAAACCCACCAATAATTCACCCCTCCACTTT | CAISESLGIKPTNNSPLHF
NA | few | TRBJ1-6 | TRBV20-1 | TGCAGTGCTAGTATAGGTTGGGGGAATTCACCCCTCCACTTT | CSASIGWGNSPLHF
TRBD1 | few | TRBJ1-5 | TRBV24-1 | TGTGCCACCAGTGATTTGAGCCGTGGGACAGGGGATCAGCCCCAGCATTTT | CATSDLSRGTGDQPQHF
NA | few | TRBJ1-2 | TRBV7-8 | TGTGCCAGCAGCTCAGGGTCCGGGGGCTACACCTTC | CASSSGSGGYTF
NA | NA | TRBJ2-7 | TRBV12-3/TRBV12-4 | TGTGCCAGCACCCCGGGCTTCTCCTACGAGCAGTACTTC | CASTPGFSYEQYF